This T cell receptor (beta chain) was captured in a study of blood T cell repertoires in COVID-19. The overall study: Specimens from acute and convalescent COVID-19 originated in the United States, Italy and Spain. The analysed material was cDNA or gDNA that came from T cells, B-cell-depleted T cells, or PBMCs.

The CDR3 has 17 amino acids. CDR1 and CDR2 (germline): SGHTA, FQGNSA. V was clipped by 0 bases and J by 4 bases; unmatched bases: 8. In the original processing: Reference gene primers were amplified, and this amplification served to estimate nucleated cell counts. The assay was immunoSEQ multiplex PCR, and TCRdb's table has in-frame clones only and misses some. The V and J calls and the clone size are those of that table, but D and trimming were determined from the DNA. This repertoire shows 44,000 or so clones, roughly 70% found once; its top ten account for 6.2%. This TCR was sampled from a man older than 75 with acute or convalescent COVID-19. The chain joins TRBV7-2 to TRBJ2-7, with 11 bases aligning to TRBD2. Specimen: peripheral blood. In DNA, the CDR3 is TGTGCCAGCAGCTTAGCCATTAGCGGGAGGGCCTGGTACGAGCAGTACTTC. Residues: CASSLAISGRAWYEQYF.